The clone carrying this T cell receptor (beta chain) has just one count. Sequenced by immunoSEQ multiplex PCR; TCRdb stores in-frame clones only, minus some. Seen here are over 140,000 clones, over 60% observed once, and the top ten hold roughly 9%. With 9 bases removed from V and 2 bases from J, the gap between germline ends came to 16 bases. Germline CDR1 reads MNHEY; CDR2 reads SVGAGI. There are 14 residues in the CDR3. This sample stems from a study of blood T cell repertoires in COVID-19. Specimen: peripheral blood. This sequence originates from a woman between 45 and 65 years old with active or convalescent COVID-19. J is TRBJ2-5 and V is TRBV6-5; weak D call: TRBD1 (6 bases). The CDR3 sequence is CASNRGGRQETQYF. The CDR3 DNA sequence: TGTGCCAGTAACCGAGGGGGTAGACAAGAGACCCAGTACTTC.